The TCR beta chain under discussion was sequenced for a study of cytomegalovirus exposure and HLA in healthy donors. Overall study findings and caveats: Investigators reported 150 to 200 TCR beta chains as tied to cytomegalovirus. Differences between HLA loci emerged in a later analysis of TCR association rates, with DRB1 most and HLA-C fewest.

The primer mix had 60 Vbeta and 13 Jbeta primers. This table comes from immunoSEQ multiplex PCR, and its TCRdb copy is limited to in-frame clones, with some not included. This table has around 90,000 clones, more than 55% appearing once. In regard to this clone: Its target is unknown.

The clonotype originates from a human donor in good health. Input material: PBMCs.

The CDR3 DNA reads TGTGCCAGCAGCTTGAGCGGAGGCGAGCAGTTCTTC. Amino acid sequence: CASSLSGGEQFF. This chain connects TRBV5-4 to TRBJ2-1; possible D gene TRBD2, 5 bases. CDR3 length: 12 residues. Trimming stripped 1 base from V and 10 bases from J, with 9 bases between. Germline CDR1 and CDR2: SGHNT and YYREEE (reference sequence).